Shown below are 27 T cell receptor beta chains from a single sample sequenced in a study of cytomegalovirus exposure and HLA in healthy donors. The method was immunoSEQ multiplex PCR; TCRdb's version includes in-frame clones alone and lacks a portion of them. The sample has about 200,000 clones; 86% are singletons. Sequenced material: PBMCs. These receptors were taken from a woman younger than 30 in good health and CMV-seronegative.

This clone turned up a few times. The rearrangement links TRBV6-4 to TRBJ2-1; 15 bases are shared with TRBD2. This CDR3 is 14 amino acids long. The V gene end was trimmed by 4 bases and the J gene end by 9 bases; junction bases not matched to a gene: 1. Germline V gives CDR1 MRHNA, CDR2 SNTAGT. The CDR3 spells CASSGTSGGGEQFF. The CDR3 bases are TGTGCCAGCAGTGGGACTAGCGGGGGGGGTGAGCAGTTCTTC.

The chain combines TRBV27 with TRBJ2-4, with 7 bases fitting TRBD1. The CDR3 consists of 16 residues. Trimming took 3 bases from V and 0 from J; bases not matched to a gene: 5. Per the germline V gene, CDR1 is MNHEY and CDR2 is SMNVEV (reference sequence). The CDR3 region is CASSLGQYLAKNIQYF. The CDR3 nucleotides are TGTGCCAGCAGTTTGGGACAGTATCTAGCCAAAAACATTCAGTACTTC.

This chain uses TRBV2 with TRBJ1-2; TRBD1 might be the D (6 bases). V was clipped by 0 bases and J by 6 bases, with 17 bases between them. This CDR3 spans 16 amino acids. The germline V gene encodes CDR1 SNHLY and CDR2 FYNNEI. The CDR3 DNA follows: TGTGCCAGCAGTGAAGCGCGTCGGCAGGGGAACAATGGCTACACCTTC. Translated, it gives CASSEARRQGNNGYTF. Complete variable domain (other parts from reference TRBV2 and TRBJ1-2): EPEVTQTPSHQVTQMGQEVILRCVPISNHLYFYWYRQILGQKVEFLVSFYNNEISEKSEIFDDQFSVERPDGSNFTLKIRSTKLEDSAMYFCASSEARRQGNNGYTFGSGTRLTVV.

The chain carries TRBV12-5 and TRBJ2-6; D uncertain. Trimming removed 1 base at V and 0 bases at J, with 7 bases between. This CDR3 is built from 16 residues. From germline, CDR1 is LGHNT and CDR2 FRNRAP. As DNA, the CDR3 is TGTGCTAGTGGTTTGGGTTCTAGCTCTGGGGCCAACGTCCTGACTTTC. It specifies CASGLGSSSGANVLTF.

The genes are TRBV29-1 and TRBJ1-1, with D tentatively TRBD1 (6 bases). There are 13 residues in the CDR3. The V gene lost 5 bases and the J gene lost 4 bases, with 14 bases spanning the gap. The germline V gene encodes CDR1 SQVTM and CDR2 ANQGSEA. CDR3 sequence: CSVTGSSSTEAFF. DNA for the CDR3: TGCAGCGTTACAGGGTCTTCATCCACTGAAGCTTTCTTT. Full variable domain (outside the CDR3, taken from reference TRBV29-1 and TRBJ1-1): SAVISQKPSRDICQRGTSLTIQCQVDSQVTMMFWYRQQPGQSLTLIATANQGSEATYESGFVIDKFPISRPNLTFSTLTVSNMSPEDSSIYLCSVTGSSSTEAFFGQGTRLTVV.

The chain uses TRBV14 and TRBJ2-1; D is possibly TRBD2 (6 bases). Germline CDR1 and CDR2: SGHDN and FVKESK. Trimming took 1 base from V and 0 from J, leaving 13 bases between them. This CDR3 spans 17 amino acids. The CDR3 is CASSQVGGIGSYNEQFF. The CDR3 DNA reads as TGTGCCAGCAGCCAAGTTGGGGGGATAGGCTCCTACAATGAGCAGTTCTTC.

The J gene is TRBJ2-1, the V gene TRBV6-5, with TRBD2 matching 12 bases. The ends lost 5 bases at V and 8 bases at J; junction bases unmatched: 7. This CDR3 region has 15 residues. Germline V gene sequence: CDR1 MNHEY, CDR2 SVGAGI. DNA of the CDR3: TGTGCCAGCAGTCCCACTAGCGGGGGGAACGATGAGCAGTTCTTC. It yields the protein CASSPTSGGNDEQFF.

The rearrangement links TRBV6-5 to TRBJ1-1; D gene unclear. Trimming took off 2 bases at V and 3 bases at J, with 16 bases between the two ends. Germline V lookup: CDR1 MNHEY, CDR2 SVGAGI. This CDR3 has 16 residues. The CDR3 DNA reads TGTGCCAGCAGTTACAACAGCCCCCGGAGGGACACTGAAGCTTTCTTT. This gives the protein CASSYNSPRRDTEAFF.

This chain links TRBV7-8 with TRBJ2-1; TRBD2 matches at 8 bases. The CDR3 consists of 15 residues. J was trimmed by 5 bases and V by 5 bases; bases with no gene match: 8. The germline V gene encodes CDR1 SGHVS and CDR2 FQNEAQ. The CDR3 region has the DNA TGTGCCAGCAGCGCCACTAGCGGTTCAAACAATGAGCAGTTCTTC. Protein sequence: CASSATSGSNNEQFF.

CDR3 nucleotides: TGTGCCAGCAGTGAAAGAGGTGGCACTGAAGCTTTCTTT. Translated, it gives CASSERGGTEAFF. V gene TRBV6-1 combines with J gene TRBJ1-1; no reliable D call. Germline V CDR1 and CDR2: MNHNS, SASEGT. V lost 2 bases, J lost 4 bases, and 8 bases lay in between. The length of the CDR3 is 13 residues.

The rearrangement links TRBV7-6 to TRBJ2-5; D may be TRBD1 (6 bases). The CDR3 length is 16 residues. V was clipped by 7 bases and J by 2 bases, with 20 bases between them. Germline loops: CDR1 SGHVS, CDR2 FNYEAQ. The CDR3 DNA sequence: TGTGCCAGCATCGATAAAAGGCACAGGGTTCAAGAGACCCAGTACTTC. Residues: CASIDKRHRVQETQYF. Together with reference TRBV7-6 and TRBJ2-5, the CDR3 gives the full variable domain: GAGVSQSPRYKVTKRGQDVALRCDPISGHVSLYWYRQALGQGPEFLTYFNYEAQQDKSGLPNDRFSAERPEGSISTLTIQRTEQRDSAMYRCASIDKRHRVQETQYFGPGTRLLVL.

The rearrangement uses TRBV4-2 and TRBJ1-3, with a weak D call TRBD1 (5 bases). CDR1 LGHNA and CDR2 YNFKEQ come from the germline V gene. V was clipped by 0 bases and J by 1 base, with 13 bases between them. The CDR3 is 17 residues long. The CDR3 loop reads CASSQDWGGRSGNTIYF. CDR3 coding DNA: TGTGCCAGCAGCCAAGATTGGGGGGGACGATCTGGAAACACCATATATTTT.

The chain uses TRBV14 and TRBJ2-7; D is unclear. Germline lookup yields CDR1 SGHDN and CDR2 FVKESK. Deletions cut 3 bases from V and 7 bases from J, with 7 bases between. The CDR3 spans 11 residues. CDR3 in amino acids: CASSQSREQYF. The DNA for the CDR3 is TGTGCCAGCAGCCAGTCGCGGGAGCAGTACTTC.

The chain links TRBV11-2 to TRBJ2-7, with D perhaps matching TRBD2 (5 bases). V gave up 5 bases and J gave up 3 bases, with 14 bases separating them. CDR3 length: 14 amino acids. Germline assignment: CDR1 SGHAT and CDR2 FQNNGV. The CDR3 spells CASSRAAKNYEQYF. The CDR3 region has the DNA TGTGCCAGCAGCCGAGCGGCCAAGAACTACGAGCAGTACTTC.

This CDR3 reads CASSLGAGGSFSETQYF. The CDR3 DNA follows: TGCGCCAGCAGCTTGGGAGCAGGGGGAAGTTTTTCGGAGACCCAGTACTTC. V gene TRBV5-1 combines with J gene TRBJ2-5, with 7 nucleotides matching TRBD1. The germline V gene encodes CDR1 SGHRS and CDR2 YFSETQ. This CDR3 is 17 amino acids long. The J segment lost 5 bases and the V segment lost 0 bases, leaving 13 bases of the junction unmatched.

The rearrangement links TRBV5-1 to TRBJ2-1; D possibly corresponds to TRBD2 (6 bases). Germline V gene sequence: CDR1 SGHRS, CDR2 YFSETQ. This CDR3 has 15 residues. Trimming cost V 0 bases and J 3 bases, with 10 bases left between them. CDR3 DNA: TGCGCCAGCAGCTTGGGGAGGGACCTCTACAATGAGCAGTTCTTC. Its translation is CASSLGRDLYNEQFF.

This clone was detected only once. The CDR3 DNA sequence: TGCAGCGTTGAAGATCGGGTAGCGGGGAGCACAGATACGCAGTATTTT. Protein product: CSVEDRVAGSTDTQYF. The rearrangement joins TRBV29-1 to TRBJ2-3; 8 bases align to TRBD2. Germline CDR1 and CDR2: SQVTM and ANQGSEA. The junction had 5 bases not matched to a gene; V was cut back by 0 bases and J by 0 bases. This CDR3 has 16 amino acids.

J is TRBJ2-7 and V is TRBV12-5; TRBD1 agrees at 8 bases. J lost 2 bases, V lost 5 bases, and 2 bases had no gene match. Germline values: CDR1 LGHNT, CDR2 FRNRAP. The CDR3 contains 13 residues. In DNA, the CDR3 is TGTGCTAGTGGTGCGGACAGGGCCTACGAGCAGTACTTC. Translated: CASGADRAYEQYF.

In DNA form, the CDR3 reads TGTGCCATCAGAAACGGTGGCAACAGTCCCTACGAGCAGTACTTC. Its translation: CAIRNGGNSPYEQYF. The chain couples TRBV10-3 to TRBJ2-7; no clear D. In germline, CDR1 is ENHRY, CDR2 SYGVKD. CDR3 length: 15 amino acids. The ends were cut back, 6 bases at V and 2 bases at J, with 17 bases in the middle.

This rearrangement joins TRBV2 to TRBJ2-2, with TRBD1 matching over 7 bases. Germline CDR1 is SNHLY and CDR2 is FYNNEI. V lost 7 bases to trimming and J lost 5 bases; unmatched junction nucleotides: 22. The CDR3 is 19 amino acids. The CDR3 DNA is TGTGCCAGCACCCGATCTAAGACAGGGCCTTTATTTCTGACCGGGGAGCTGTTTTTT. Protein: CASTRSKTGPLFLTGELFF.

The chain employs TRBV9 and TRBJ2-3; 7 nucleotides agree with TRBD2. This CDR3 is built from 17 residues. In germline, CDR1 is SGDLS, CDR2 YYNGEE. Trimming cost V 0 bases and J 1 base; bases outside gene matches: 8. This CDR3 reads CASSVAGAAGGTDTQYF. In nucleotides, the CDR3 is TGTGCCAGCAGCGTAGCGGGCGCGGCGGGGGGCACAGATACGCAGTATTTT. The whole variable domain, filled in from reference TRBV9 and TRBJ2-3, reads DSGVTQTPKHLITATGQRVTLRCSPRSGDLSVYWYQQSLDQGLQFLIQYYNGEERAKGNILERFSAQQFPDLHSELNLSSLELGDSALYFCASSVAGAAGGTDTQYFGPGTRLTVL.

About this clone itself: The sample has other DNA sequences that encode this CDR3 too. The chain is built from TRBV6-5 and TRBJ1-5; 7 nucleotides line up with TRBD1. The CDR3 is 14 residues long. The trim removed 2 bases at V and 7 bases at J, leaving 5 bases unmatched. Germline CDR1 reads MNHEY; CDR2 reads SVGAGI. The CDR3 sequence is CASSYGRGNQPQHF. The CDR3 DNA reads as TGTGCCAGCAGTTACGGCAGGGGGAACCAGCCCCAGCATTTT.

This chain joins TRBV9 and TRBJ2-1; perhaps TRBD2 as D (7 bases). CDR1 is SGDLS and CDR2 is YYNGEE in the germline V gene. The CDR3 contains 15 residues. V lost 1 base, J lost 2 bases, and 10 bases lay in between. The CDR3: CASSVTGGPYNEQFF. CDR3 bases: TGTGCCAGCAGCGTAACGGGGGGCCCCTACAATGAGCAGTTCTTC.

Comments on this clone: Other DNA sequences from this sample encode an identical CDR3 as well. The chain has TRBV7-9 and TRBJ1-3, with no clear D. V shed 0 bases and J shed 3 bases, with 6 bases lying between them. CDR1 and CDR2 from the germline V gene are SEHNR and FQNEAQ (reference sequence). There are 14 residues in the CDR3. CDR3 in amino acids: CASSLAGSGNTIYF. CDR3 nucleotides: TGTGCCAGCAGCTTAGCCGGGAGTGGAAACACCATATATTTT.

This clone turned up a few times. V and J are TRBV2 and TRBJ1-5; D is perhaps TRBD1 (5 bases). Deletions cut 5 bases from V and 5 bases from J, with 16 bases between. This CDR3 contains 15 residues. Germline assignment: CDR1 SNHLY and CDR2 FYNNEI. CDR3 nucleotides: TGTGCCAGCAGTTGGGACTCCACGGGGCATCAGCCCCAGCATTTT. Its protein product is CASSWDSTGHQPQHF.

The chain carries TRBV5-1 and TRBJ2-5; 8 positions match TRBD1. Germline V gene data show CDR1 as SGHRS and CDR2 as YFSETQ. CDR3 size: 14 residues. The J segment lost 4 bases and the V segment lost 3 bases, leaving 5 bases of the junction unmatched. CDR3 DNA: TGCGCCAGCAGCTCCCAGGGGGCTACAGAGACCCAGTACTTC. Its translation is CASSSQGATETQYF.

The V and J genes are TRBV18 and TRBJ1-5, with D possibly TRBD1 on 6 matching bases. Trimming took off 6 bases at V and 5 bases at J, with 14 bases between the two ends. Looked up from germline, CDR1 is KGHSH and CDR2 is LQKENI. This CDR3 spans 14 amino acids. CDR3 nucleotide sequence: TGTGCCAGCTCCCCGAGGGGGGGCTATCAGCCCCAGCATTTT. Encoded protein: CASSPRGGYQPQHF.